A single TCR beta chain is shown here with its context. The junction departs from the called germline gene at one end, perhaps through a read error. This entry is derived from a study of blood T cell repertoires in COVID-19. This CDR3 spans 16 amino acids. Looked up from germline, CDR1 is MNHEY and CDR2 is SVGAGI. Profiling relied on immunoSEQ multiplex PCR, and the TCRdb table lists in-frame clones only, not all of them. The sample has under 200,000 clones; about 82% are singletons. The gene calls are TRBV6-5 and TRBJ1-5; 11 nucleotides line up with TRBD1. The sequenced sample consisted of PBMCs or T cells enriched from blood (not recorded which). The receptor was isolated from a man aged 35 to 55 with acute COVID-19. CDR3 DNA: TGTGCCAGCAGTTCGGGACAGGGGGTTAGCCATCAGCCCCAGCATTTT. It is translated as CASSSGQGVSHQPQHF.